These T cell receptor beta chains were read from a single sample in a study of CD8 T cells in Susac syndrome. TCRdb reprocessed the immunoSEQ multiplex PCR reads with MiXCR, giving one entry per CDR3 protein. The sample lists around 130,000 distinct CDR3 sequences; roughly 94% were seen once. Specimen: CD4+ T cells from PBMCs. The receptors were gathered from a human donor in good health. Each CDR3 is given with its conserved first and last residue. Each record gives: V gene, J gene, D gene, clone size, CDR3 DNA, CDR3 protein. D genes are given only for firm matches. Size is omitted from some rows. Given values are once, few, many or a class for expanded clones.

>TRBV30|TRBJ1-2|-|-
TGTGCCTGGAGTGTACGATTGGCAGGGGATGGCTACACCTTC
CAWSVRLAGDGYTF
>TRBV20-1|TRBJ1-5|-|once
TGCAGTGTCAGGCAGGGGCCGAGCAATCAGCCCCAGCATTTT
CSVRQGPSNQPQHF
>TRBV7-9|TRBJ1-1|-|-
TGTGCCAGCAGCTTACTCGGGCGGCGAACTGAAGCTTTCTTT
CASSLLGRRTEAFF
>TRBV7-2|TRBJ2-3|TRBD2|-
TGTGCCAGCAGCCCACAAGCGGGGAGGACAGATACGCAGTATTTT
CASSPQAGRTDTQYF
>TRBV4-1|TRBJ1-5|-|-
TGCGCCAGCAGCCAAGATAGGGGGGTTACGGATCAGCCCCAGCATTTT
CASSQDRGVTDQPQHF
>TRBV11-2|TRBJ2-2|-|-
TGTGCCAGCAGCGAGACCAGGTTGGGGATCGCCGGGGAGCTGTTTTTT
CASSETRLGIAGELFF
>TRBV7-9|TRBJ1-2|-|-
TGTGCCAGCAGCCCCTTCGGGGGCCCTGGGTATGGCTACACCTTC
CASSPFGGPGYGYTF
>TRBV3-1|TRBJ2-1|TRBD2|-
TGTGCCAGCAGCCAAGATCTTAGCGGGGGCTCGCAGCAGTTCTTC
CASSQDLSGGSQQFF
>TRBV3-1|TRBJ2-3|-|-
TGTGCCAGCAGCCAAGATCTAGGAAATACGCAGTATTTT
CASSQDLGNTQYF
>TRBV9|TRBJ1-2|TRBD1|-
TGTGCCAGCAGCGTCAACCTACAGGGGGCCGGGGGCTACACCTTC
CASSVNLQGAGGYTF
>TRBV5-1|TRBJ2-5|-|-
TGCGCCAGCAGCTTGGTGGGGGCTGGGGAGACCCAGTACTTC
CASSLVGAGETQYF
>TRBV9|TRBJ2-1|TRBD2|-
TGTGCCAGCAGGGGGACTAGCGGGAGCAATGAGCAGTTCTTC
CASRGTSGSNEQFF
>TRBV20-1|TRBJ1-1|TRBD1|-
TGCAGTGCTAGATCCCCGGGACAGGGGGGCACTGAAGCTTTCTTT
CSARSPGQGGTEAFF
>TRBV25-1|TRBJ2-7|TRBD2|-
TGTGCCACCCTTTCCCCTAGCGGGTACGAGCAGTACTTC
CATLSPSGYEQYF
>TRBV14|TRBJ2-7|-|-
TGTGCCAGCAGTTTGGGTCCGGGAGCCCCCTACGAGCAGTACTTC
CASSLGPGAPYEQYF
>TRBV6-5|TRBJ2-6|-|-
TGTGCCAGCAGTTATAGGGGGTCTGGGGCCAACGTCCTGACTTTC
CASSYRGSGANVLTF
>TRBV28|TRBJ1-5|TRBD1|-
TGTGCCAGCATCAGGACAGGGGGCGAACAGCCCCAGCATTTT
CASIRTGGEQPQHF
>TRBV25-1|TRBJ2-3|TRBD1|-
TGTGCCAGCAGTGAAGCCTATGACAGGGGTGTAACCGATACGCAGTATTTT
CASSEAYDRGVTDTQYF
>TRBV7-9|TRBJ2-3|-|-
TGTGCCAGCAGCTTATGGACCGATACGCAGTATTTT
CASSLWTDTQYF
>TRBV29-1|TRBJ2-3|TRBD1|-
TGCAGCGTTCCCCCGGGACAGGGATCGTATACGCAGTATTTT
CSVPPGQGSYTQYF
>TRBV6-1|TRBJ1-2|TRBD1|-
TGTGCCAGCAGAACTACCCCCAGAACAGGGGTGAATGGCTACACCTTC
CASRTTPRTGVNGYTF
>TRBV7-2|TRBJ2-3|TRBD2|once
TGTGCCAGCAGCCCCCTTGGGCGGGAGACAGATACGCAGTATTTT
CASSPLGRETDTQYF
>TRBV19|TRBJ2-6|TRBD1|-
TGTGCCAGTAGTTCCTTCCTCCGGGACAGGGAATTAGGGGCCAACGTCCTGACTTTC
CASSSFLRDRELGANVLTF
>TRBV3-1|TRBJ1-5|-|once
TGTGCCAGCAGCCAATCTTCAGGGATGAATCAGCCCCAGCATTTT
CASSQSSGMNQPQHF
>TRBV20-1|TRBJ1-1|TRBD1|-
TGCAGTGCTAGAGTCCCAGGGGGACACACTGAAGCTTTCTTT
CSARVPGGHTEAFF
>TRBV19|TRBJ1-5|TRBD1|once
TGTGCCAGTACCGTGACAGGGGCGGCTCAGCCCCAGCATTTT
CASTVTGAAQPQHF